Below, 16 T cell receptor beta chains from the same sample are listed, as sequenced in a study of technical replicates of blood from a handful of donors. The repertoire was sequenced with immunoSEQ multiplex PCR; TCRdb's copy has only in-frame clones and lacks some. The sample lists about 83,000 clones, about 95% occurring once. Sequenced input: T cells isolated from PBMCs. These receptors were obtained from a human donor in good health.

This chain connects TRBV28 to TRBJ2-5; TRBD2 agrees at 9 bases. CDR3 length: 18 amino acids. Germline V gives CDR1 MDHEN, CDR2 SYDVKM. The J segment lost 1 base and the V segment lost 1 base, leaving 10 bases of the junction unmatched. CDR3 nucleotide sequence: TGTGCCAGCAGTTTATTCGTGAACCCGGGACTAGCCCAAGAGACCCAGTACTTC. This gives the protein CASSLFVNPGLAQETQYF. Using reference TRBV28 and TRBJ2-5 for the parts outside the CDR3, the full variable domain is DVKVTQSSRYLVKRTGEKVFLECVQDMDHENMFWYRQDPGLGLRLIYFSYDVKMKEKGDIPEGYSVSREKKERFSLILESASTNQTSMYLCASSLFVNPGLAQETQYFGPGTRLLVL.

This rearrangement joins TRBV10-2 to TRBJ2-1; D unresolved. This CDR3 comprises 12 residues. Between the trimmed V and J ends, which lost 3 bases and 9 bases, there was a span of 9 bases. Germline loops: CDR1 WSHSY, CDR2 SAAADI. The DNA of the CDR3 is TGCGCCAGCAGTGAAGTTGGCACTGAGCAGTTCTTC. It codes for CASSEVGTEQFF.

The chain is built from TRBV6-5 and TRBJ2-1; 10 nucleotides agree with TRBD1. V was pared by 2 bases and J by 10 bases, with 8 bases of the junction left unmatched. The CDR3 loop spans 15 amino acids. Germline V lookup: CDR1 MNHEY, CDR2 SVGAGI. The CDR3: CASSYPGTGVGEQFF. As DNA, the CDR3 is TGTGCCAGCAGTTACCCCGGGACAGGGGTCGGAGAGCAGTTCTTC.

The gene calls are TRBV30 and TRBJ1-1; D remains ambiguous. V lost 2 bases to trimming and J lost 1 base, with 14 bases between them. CDR3 length: 15 amino acids. Germline lookup yields CDR1 GTSNPN and CDR2 SVGIG (reference sequence). CDR3 DNA sequence: TGTGCCTGGAGTCGTTTGCGGGATACGAACACTGAAGCTTTCTTT. Protein product: CAWSRLRDTNTEAFF.

The J gene is TRBJ2-7, the V gene TRBV7-9, with a tentative D call TRBD2 (6 bases). The CDR3 contains 14 residues. Germline assignment: CDR1 SEHNR and CDR2 FQNEAQ (reference sequence). Trimming removed 5 bases from V and 4 bases from J, with 15 bases in between. CDR3 residues: CASSAPGLPYEQYF. DNA of the CDR3: TGTGCCAGCAGCGCGCCGGGACTCCCGTACGAGCAGTACTTC.

This rearrangement joins TRBV25-1 to TRBJ1-4; 8 nucleotides match TRBD1. In germline, CDR1 is MGHDK, CDR2 SYGVNS. Trimming took 4 bases from V and 6 from J; bases not matched to a gene: 7. The CDR3 consists of 15 residues. The CDR3 coding sequence is TGTGCCAGCAGTGCCGTACAGGGGGTGGATGAAAAACTGTTTTTT. It codes for CASSAVQGVDEKLFF.

The rearrangement links TRBV7-8 to TRBJ1-2; unclear D gene. Germline V gene lookup returns CDR1 SGHVS and CDR2 FQNEAQ. The CDR3 consists of 16 residues. Trimming removed 0 bases at V and 6 bases at J, with 17 bases between. CDR3 bases: TGTGCCAGCAGCTTAGCTTTCGGGAGCGGTATCCATGGCTACACCTTC. It yields the protein CASSLAFGSGIHGYTF.

The chain joins TRBV5-4 to TRBJ1-5; perhaps TRBD1 as D (6 bases). The V end lost 1 base, the J end lost 2 bases, and 10 bases lay between the germline ends. CDR1 and CDR2 from the germline V gene are SGHNT and YYREEE (reference sequence). CDR3 length equals 15 residues. CDR3: CASSLSGDGNQPQHF. CDR3 bases: TGTGCCAGCAGCTTGTCAGGGGATGGCAATCAGCCCCAGCATTTT.

This sequence joins TRBV6-1 and TRBJ1-5; D unclear. CDR1 MNHNS and CDR2 SASEGT come from the germline V gene. V lost 4 bases to trimming and J lost 7 bases, with 17 bases between them. CDR3 length equals 15 residues. The CDR3 region is CASSVTLAGGQPQHF. The CDR3, as DNA: TGTGCCAGCAGTGTTACACTGGCAGGAGGGCAGCCCCAGCATTTT.

This chain uses TRBV19 with TRBJ2-1; 8 bases fit TRBD2. J was trimmed by 8 bases and V by 3 bases; bases with no gene match: 9. Germline V lookup: CDR1 LNHDA, CDR2 SQIVND (reference sequence). The CDR3 sequence is 15 residues long. CDR3 residues: CASSMGSGMVHEQFF. The CDR3 nucleotides read TGTGCCAGTAGTATGGGTAGCGGGATGGTCCATGAGCAGTTCTTC.

This rearrangement joins TRBV2 to TRBJ1-6; 9 bases are a match to TRBD1. V lost 6 bases to trimming and J lost 6 bases; unmatched junction nucleotides: 6. The germline gives CDR1 SNHLY, CDR2 FYNNEI. The CDR3 length is 15 residues. DNA for the CDR3: TGTGCCAGCAGCGCACAGGGGGCGATTAATTCACCCCTCCACTTT. Protein: CASSAQGAINSPLHF.

CDR3 nucleotide sequence: TGTGCCAGCAGTTATGAAGCGGTGTATGAGCAGTTCTTC. This codes for CASSYEAVYEQFF. The V gene is TRBV6-6, the J gene TRBJ2-1; D may be TRBD2 (5 bases). Trimming took off 3 bases at V and 8 bases at J, with 11 bases between the two ends. Germline CDR1 and CDR2: MNHNY and SVGAGI (reference sequence). The CDR3 length is 13 residues.

V and J are TRBV9 and TRBJ2-3; D not resolved. Trimming pared 0 bases from V and 4 bases from J, leaving 6 bases between. The CDR3 is made up of 13 amino acids. Germline V gene sequence: CDR1 SGDLS, CDR2 YYNGEE. The CDR3 reads CASSVGRADTQYF. Here the CDR3 DNA reads TGTGCCAGCAGCGTAGGTCGTGCAGATACGCAGTATTTT.

This clone is a singleton in its sample. The chain links TRBV27 to TRBJ2-7, with 10 bases identical to TRBD2. The CDR3 extends over 18 amino acids. The germline V gene has CDR1 MNHEY and CDR2 SMNVEV (reference sequence). With V trimmed by 4 bases and J by 2 bases, 14 bases remained unmatched. The CDR3 protein is CASSSAASGRVVPYEQYF. DNA of the CDR3: TGTGCCAGCAGTTCGGCCGCTAGCGGGAGAGTTGTACCCTACGAGCAGTACTTC.

The CDR3 loop reads CASSLGPQGPDEKLFF. Written as DNA, the CDR3 is TGCGCCAGCAGCTTGGGTCCCCAGGGGCCAGATGAAAAACTGTTTTTT. V and J are TRBV5-1 and TRBJ1-4; perhaps TRBD1 as D (6 bases). Looked up from germline, CDR1 is SGHRS and CDR2 is YFSETQ. The CDR3 loop spans 16 amino acids. Trimming left V 0 bases short and J 6 bases short, with 15 bases between.

V gene TRBV5-5 combines with J gene TRBJ2-5; D is perhaps TRBD1 (6 bases). This CDR3 is 16 amino acids long. Germline V gene sequence: CDR1 SGHKS, CDR2 YYEKEE (reference sequence). Trimming removed 3 bases at V and 5 bases at J, with 20 bases between. DNA of the CDR3: TGTGCCAGCAGCTCCCCAATGACAGGCGGCGGGGAGACCCAGTACTTC. It specifies CASSSPMTGGGETQYF.